This T cell receptor (beta chain) was documented in a study of blood T cell repertoires in COVID-19. Per the germline V gene, CDR1 is GTSNPN and CDR2 is SVGIG (reference sequence). This CDR3 is 12 amino acids long. Trimming removed 4 bases at V and 1 base at J, with 7 bases between. TCRdb keeps only in-frame clones here, not all; method: immunoSEQ multiplex PCR. The repertoire consists of about 210,000 clones, with less than 90% occurring once and the leading ten covering about 4.7%. This receptor was obtained from a woman in her 30s who had been exposed to COVID-19. The chain links TRBV30 to TRBJ1-2, with a possible D match to TRBD1 (5 bases). The sample consisted of PBMCs or T cells enriched from blood (not recorded which). The CDR3 DNA is TGTGCCTGGACAGGGATTAACTATGGCTACACCTTC. It is translated as CAWTGINYGYTF.